This T cell receptor beta chain appears in the sequencing data of a study of patients and donors after allogeneic stem cell transplantation. Via MiXCR, TCRdb re-called the RT-PCR reads, giving one row per CDR3 protein. The table records 190,000 or so distinct CDR3 sequences, around 40% of them present only once. The CDR3 totals 12 residues. V gave up 5 bases and J gave up 9 bases, with 11 bases separating them. Sequencing input: blood, either unsorted or a sorted T cell fraction (not recorded which). The V gene is TRBV12-3 or TRBV12-4, the J gene TRBJ1-5; TRBD1 is a possible D gene (6 bases). The sequence was obtained from a human donor who was either an allogeneic HSCT recipient or a stem cell or donor lymphocyte infusion donor (not recorded which). It is not recorded whose cells these are; they may come from a transplant donor. The CDR3 loop reads CASSPGARPQHF. CDR3 nucleotide sequence: TGTGCCAGCAGTCCGGGGGCACGGCCCCAGCATTTT.